This TCR beta chain was identified in a study of regulatory T cells in long-lasting Graves disease. Study findings and constraints: Only a small sample size was used, which may have cut accuracy. Newly diagnosed Graves' patients had higher TCR diversity than persistent ones. More public clonotypes were shared by persistent patients (2,741) than by new patients (approximately 1,000).

Germline CDR1 reads MGHRA; CDR2 reads YSYEKL. Trimming cost V 1 base and J 15 bases, with 15 bases left between them. This CDR3 region has 13 residues. The sample holds a few counts of this clonotype. The antigen remains undetermined. Described time point: persistent/refractory GD, antithyroid drugs over 5 years with positive TRAb. Extracted PBMC RNA gave rise to the TCR library. Peripheral blood, around 9 milliliters of it, was drawn into EDTA tubes. Arm-PCR with iRepertoire HTBI primers amplified the CDR3 regions for these TCR beta libraries. Each CDR3 protein is one row after TCRdb ran MiXCR on the multiplex PCR reads. The data contain approximately 350,000 distinct CDR3 sequences, roughly 23% of them seen just once; the ten biggest clones take up around a quarter.

The input for sequencing was peripheral blood mononuclear cells (PBMCs), taken when the disease was refractory, from a patient treated with antithyroid drugs. This chain connects TRBV4-1 to TRBJ1-4, with D unclear. The origin of this receptor is a woman in her thirties or forties with Graves disease. CDR3: CASSQVGVKGLFF. DNA for the CDR3: TGCGCCAGCAGCCAAGTCGGGGTTAAAGGGTTGTTTTTT.